This paragraph covers one T cell receptor (beta chain) sequence. The antigen is unknown. TCRdb's copy holds only in-frame clones and misses some; the assay was immunoSEQ multiplex PCR. The sample contains roughly 1,400 clones, approximately 78% of which appear only once. J lost 3 bases, V lost 2 bases, and 9 bases had no gene match. CDR1 is MNHEY and CDR2 is SVGAGI in the germline V gene. The CDR3 is 16 amino acids. This entry is derived from a study of T cell therapy after organ transplantation. In the study overall: Most of the ten patients were clinical responders.

Study outcomes and limitations: Minimal repertoire change after therapy followed marked pretherapy expansions in nonresponders. Post-therapy CD8 clonality change correlated inversely with pretherapy clonality. Poor CD8+ T cell yield may explain few expansions in nonresponders.

Time point: 20-29 weeks after completion of therapy. This TCR was sampled from a human patient who had received a solid organ transplant and had CMV disease. The graft donor may account for some of the T cells. The input for sequencing was CD8+ T cells from blood, taken after autologous CMV-specific T cell therapy. The chain carries TRBV6-5 and TRBJ1-2, with TRBD1 identical over 7 bases. In DNA form, the CDR3 reads TGTGCCAGCAGTTACAGGAGGGGGCGCCGTGACTATGGCTACACCTTC. Its protein is CASSYRRGRRDYGYTF.